These 8 T cell receptor beta chains came from one sample sequenced in a study of cytomegalovirus exposure and HLA in healthy donors. The PCR employed 60 Vbeta primers together with 13 Jbeta primers. Method: immunoSEQ multiplex PCR; TCRdb's copy keeps in-frame clones and lacks some. The data show around 130,000 clones, roughly 80% seen once. The sequenced sample was PBMCs. The receptors shown here come from a man aged 50 to 60 in good health and CMV-seronegative.

This sequence joins TRBV19 and TRBJ1-5, with a weak D call TRBD1 (5 bases). This CDR3 has 13 amino acids. Germline V gene lookup returns CDR1 LNHDA and CDR2 SQIVND (reference sequence). V dropped 10 bases and J dropped 4 bases, with 14 bases sitting between them. Here the CDR3 reads CATHRGGNQPQHF. The DNA of the CDR3 is TGTGCCACCCACCGGGGGGGAAATCAGCCCCAGCATTTT.

This clone was detected a few times. V gene TRBV19 combines with J gene TRBJ2-6; possibly TRBD2 for D (6 bases). V was clipped by 4 bases and J by 0 bases, with 13 bases between them. Germline V gene sequence: CDR1 LNHDA, CDR2 SQIVND (reference sequence). The CDR3 consists of 17 residues. The CDR3: CASSKGTGLSGANVLTF. DNA for the CDR3: TGTGCCAGTAGTAAAGGGACGGGACTCTCTGGGGCCAACGTCCTGACTTTC.

The genes are TRBV7-2 and TRBJ2-1; 14 bases map to TRBD2. With V trimmed by 5 bases and J by 6 bases, 3 bases remained unmatched. CDR1 and CDR2 from the germline V gene are SGHTA and FQGNSA. The CDR3 spans 15 residues. CDR3 sequence: CASSNGLAGGNEQFF. The CDR3 DNA follows: TGTGCCAGCAGCAACGGACTAGCGGGAGGCAATGAGCAGTTCTTC.

The V gene is TRBV6-5, the J gene TRBJ2-7, with TRBD2 matching over 7 bases. The CDR3 consists of 14 residues. Germline V gene sequence: CDR1 MNHEY, CDR2 SVGAGI. V trimming: 4 bases; J trimming: 3 bases; junction bases outside the gene matches: 6. CDR3 amino acids: CASSFQRGRYEQYF. The CDR3 nucleotides are TGTGCCAGCAGTTTTCAGCGGGGTCGCTACGAGCAGTACTTC.

V is TRBV7-9 and J is TRBJ2-3; D is possibly TRBD2 (6 bases). CDR3 size: 12 residues. Germline assignment: CDR1 SEHNR and CDR2 FQNEAQ (reference sequence). Deletions cut 2 bases from V and 9 bases from J, with 9 bases between. CDR3 in DNA: TGTGCCAGCAGCTTATCGGGGGACACGCAGTATTTT. Translation gives CASSLSGDTQYF.

The rearrangement links TRBV5-6 to TRBJ2-2; D is perhaps TRBD1 (6 bases). The CDR3 length is 14 residues. Trimming removed 2 bases from V and 6 bases from J, with 11 bases in between. Looked up from germline, CDR1 is SGHDT and CDR2 is YYEEEE. The CDR3 bases are TGTGCCAGCAGCTTCCCCAGGGGTTCCGGGGAGCTGTTTTTT. Protein: CASSFPRGSGELFF. The full variable domain, with the rest looked up from reference TRBV5-6 and TRBJ2-2, is DAGVTQSPTHLIKTRGQQVTLRCSPKSGHDTVSWYQQALGQGPQFIFQYYEEEERQRGNFPDRFSGHQFPNYSSELNVNALLLGDSALYLCASSFPRGSGELFFGEGSRLTVL.

The chain couples TRBV7-8 to TRBJ2-6; a weak D match, TRBD1 (6 bases). Trimming removed 0 bases from V and 0 bases from J, with 9 bases in between. The CDR3 runs to 17 residues. Germline V CDR1 and CDR2: SGHVS, FQNEAQ. CDR3 in amino acids: CASSLAGQSSGANVLTF. The DNA for the CDR3 is TGTGCCAGCAGCTTAGCGGGACAAAGCTCTGGGGCCAACGTCCTGACTTTC.

The chain uses TRBV7-3 and TRBJ2-2; TRBD2 might be the D (6 bases). CDR3 length: 15 amino acids. V was cut by 5 bases and J by 1 base, with 11 bases left in between. Germline V gene data show CDR1 as SGHTA and CDR2 as FQGTGA. The CDR3 spells CASSPLGGNTGELFF. The CDR3 DNA is TGTGCCAGCAGCCCCCTGGGGGGGAACACCGGGGAGCTGTTTTTT.